Shown below are 10 T cell receptor beta chains from a single sample sequenced in a study of cytomegalovirus exposure and HLA in healthy donors (TCRdb year 2017). Libraries were built with the immunoSEQ multiplex PCR assay. A mixture of 60 forward primers for TCR Vbeta segments and 13 reverse primers for TCR Jbeta segments was used in the multiplex PCR. Not all clones reach the TCRdb copy of this immuneACCESS table, which keeps in-frame sequences only. Checked studies attribute under half of the gap to unresolved V genes and leave the rest unexplained. The sample has about 150,000 clones on record, roughly 80% of them singletons. The leading ten clones occupy 4% to 4.5% of the sample. Sequencing used PBMCs. The receptors here all came from a woman aged 40 to 50 in good health and CMV-seronegative.

As for this clone: The junction differs from germline at one of its ends, possibly a read error. The chain combines TRBV7-2 with TRBJ1-1, with D perhaps matching TRBD1 (5 bases). The CDR3 is 14 amino acids. The germline gives CDR1 SGHTA, CDR2 FQGNSA. CDR3 in amino acids: CASSPYTGERRLVF. Here the CDR3 DNA reads TGTGCCAGCAGCCCCTACACGGGGGAACGACGACTGGTCTTT.

This chain links TRBV28 with TRBJ2-2, with D possibly matching TRBD2 (6 bases). The CDR3 runs to 16 residues. The germline V gene has CDR1 MDHEN and CDR2 SYDVKM. Trimming cost V 2 bases and J 3 bases, with 13 bases left between them. Written as DNA, the CDR3 is TGTGCCAGCAGTTTAAGAGTTTGGGGGGACACCGGGGAGCTGTTTTTT. Protein product: CASSLRVWGDTGELFF.

V gene TRBV2 combines with J gene TRBJ1-1, with 8 bases aligning to TRBD1. Germline values: CDR1 SNHLY, CDR2 FYNNEI. V shed 6 bases, J shed 4 bases, and the junction held 7 bases outside the gene matches. This CDR3 spans 14 amino acids. The CDR3 nucleotides read TGTGCCAGCAGACTTCAGGGGGCGAGCACTGAAGCTTTCTTT. It encodes CASRLQGASTEAFF.

The chain has TRBV6-5 and TRBJ2-3, with a tentative D call TRBD1 (6 bases). The germline V gene encodes CDR1 MNHEY and CDR2 SVGAGI. V was cut by 11 bases and J by 1 base, with 13 bases left in between. The CDR3 totals 13 residues. The DNA of the CDR3 is TGTGCCGCAAACAGGGTTGGCACAGATACGCAGTATTTT. This codes for CAANRVGTDTQYF.

This rearrangement joins TRBV5-1 to TRBJ2-1, with 11 bases aligning to TRBD2. CDR3 length: 15 amino acids. The trim removed 0 bases at V and 8 bases at J, leaving 4 bases unmatched. Germline CDR1 reads SGHRS; CDR2 reads YFSETQ. The CDR3 here is CASSLELAGVDEQFF. The CDR3 DNA is TGCGCCAGCAGCTTGGAACTAGCGGGGGTCGATGAGCAGTTCTTC.

Here the CDR3 reads CASSHTGTGGRINEQYF. CDR3 sequence (DNA): TGCGCCAGCAGCCACACCGGGACAGGGGGCCGAATCAACGAGCAGTACTTC. This chain uses TRBV5-1 with TRBJ2-7, with 12 bases fitting TRBD1. The V and J ends lost 4 bases and 5 bases, in that order; junction bases with no gene match: 13. Germline values: CDR1 SGHRS, CDR2 YFSETQ. The CDR3 totals 17 residues.

This clone was seen just once. V is TRBV5-1 and J is TRBJ2-3; TRBD2 is a possible D gene (6 bases). Germline V CDR1 and CDR2: SGHRS, YFSETQ. V was shortened by 4 bases and J by 3 bases, with 18 bases between the two germline ends. This CDR3 comprises 16 residues. CDR3 DNA: TGCGCCAGCAGCCGAAAGGAGGGTGCGGCTACAGATACGCAGTATTTT. Its protein is CASSRKEGAATDTQYF.

The chain links TRBV10-3 to TRBJ2-5, with TRBD2 matching over 7 bases. The CDR3 is made up of 13 amino acids. Germline V gene data show CDR1 as ENHRY and CDR2 as SYGVKD. Trimming took 11 bases from V and 5 from J; bases not matched to a gene: 11. This CDR3 is CAVALREAETQYF. CDR3 sequence (DNA): TGTGCCGTCGCTTTACGGGAGGCGGAGACCCAGTACTTC.

This chain uses TRBV6-5 with TRBJ1-1; D is ambiguous. CDR1 is MNHEY, CDR2 SVGAGI, per germline. The CDR3 totals 12 residues. The V and J ends lost 6 bases and 2 bases respectively, with 7 bases between them. The CDR3 region has the DNA TGTGCCAGCAGGAGGATAAACACTGAAGCTTTCTTT. This translates into CASRRINTEAFF.

The chain uses TRBV11-3 and TRBJ2-7; maybe TRBD1 (10 bases). The V end was cut by 4 bases, the J end by 3 bases, with 25 bases between. The CDR3 totals 18 residues. Germline V lookup: CDR1 SGHNT, CDR2 YENEEA. The CDR3 spells CASSYRQGALAGDYEQYF. The CDR3 DNA reads TGTGCCAGCAGCTATAGACAGGGGGCTTTAGCGGGAGACTACGAGCAGTACTTC.